These 21 T cell receptor beta chains were all obtained from the same sample, sequenced in a study of blood T cell repertoires in COVID-19. The protocol was immunoSEQ multiplex PCR, while the TCRdb copy is restricted to in-frame clones and leaves out a portion. The sample lists around 260,000 clones, over 80% occurring once. The sequencing sample was made of peripheral blood. The receptors come from a man aged 60-69 years who had recovered from COVID-19.

This clone was seen only once. The same CDR3 is also encoded by other DNA sequences in this sample. The chain uses TRBV9 and TRBJ1-3; no definite D call. Germline V lookup: CDR1 SGDLS, CDR2 YYNGEE. V was cut by 3 bases and J by 1 base, with 5 bases left in between. CDR3 length: 13 amino acids. The CDR3 is CASSDSSGNTIYF. CDR3 nucleotide sequence: TGTGCCAGCAGCGATAGTTCTGGAAACACCATATATTTT.

The chain recombines TRBV7-9 with TRBJ2-5; 11 bases match TRBD2. Per the germline V gene, CDR1 is SEHNR and CDR2 is FQNEAQ (reference sequence). V dropped 5 bases and J dropped 5; count of bases not matched to a gene: 4. This CDR3 is 14 amino acids long. This CDR3 reads CASSLGLAGETQYF. DNA of the CDR3: TGTGCCAGCAGCCTAGGACTAGCGGGCGAGACCCAGTACTTC.

The gene calls are TRBV10-3 and TRBJ2-7, with TRBD1 as a possible D gene (5 bases). Per the germline V gene, CDR1 is ENHRY and CDR2 is SYGVKD. V dropped 10 bases and J dropped 1 base, with 14 bases sitting between them. The CDR3 is 13 residues long. This CDR3 is CATSDILSYEQYF. The CDR3 nucleotides are TGTGCCACCTCGGACATTTTGTCCTACGAGCAGTACTTC.

The gene calls are TRBV5-4 and TRBJ2-2; 13 positions agree with TRBD2. V was clipped by 4 bases and J by 7 bases; unmatched bases: 4. The germline gives CDR1 SGHNT, CDR2 YYREEE (reference sequence). This CDR3 has 15 amino acids. The DNA of the CDR3 is TGTGCCAGCAGCGCCGGGACTAGCGGGGTCGGGGAGCTGTTTTTT. This gives the protein CASSAGTSGVGELFF.

This chain connects TRBV18 to TRBJ1-1; 7 bases fit TRBD1. J lost 12 bases, V lost 6 bases, and 7 bases had no gene match. Germline CDR1 KGHSH, CDR2 LQKENI. The CDR3 length is 11 residues. The CDR3 bases are TGTGCCAGCTCCCCGGACAGGAGTCCTTTCTTT. Protein product: CASSPDRSPFF.

The chain couples TRBV4-2 to TRBJ2-1; D unresolved. Looked up from germline, CDR1 is LGHNA and CDR2 is YNFKEQ. This CDR3 region has 13 residues. The germline V and J ends were trimmed by 1 base and 8 bases, with 9 bases remaining between them. This CDR3 is CASSQVLGDEQFF. Written as DNA, the CDR3 is TGTGCCAGCAGCCAAGTGTTGGGCGATGAGCAGTTCTTC.

The chain is built from TRBV7-2 and TRBJ1-4; D might be TRBD1 (5 bases). Germline loops: CDR1 SGHTA, CDR2 FQGNSA. Trimming shortened V by 6 bases and J by 2 bases, and 10 bases separated the two germline ends. This CDR3 is 14 amino acids long. CDR3 in amino acids: CASRSGFTNEKLFF. The CDR3 DNA reads as TGTGCCAGCAGGTCAGGGTTCACTAATGAAAAACTGTTTTTT.

The V and J genes are TRBV6-6 and TRBJ1-4; D is ambiguous. The germline CDR1 and CDR2 sequences are MNHNY and SVGAGI (reference sequence). The CDR3 length is 14 residues. The V end lost 4 bases, the J end lost 7 bases, and 13 bases lay between the germline ends. The CDR3 region is CASSSSGEGEKLFF. CDR3 nucleotides: TGTGCCAGCAGTTCGTCGGGAGAGGGTGAAAAACTGTTTTTT.

J is TRBJ2-3 and V is TRBV5-4; weak D call: TRBD1 (5 bases). V was cut by 4 bases and J by 3 bases, with 12 bases left in between. Germline CDR1 is SGHNT and CDR2 is YYREEE (reference sequence). The CDR3 is 14 amino acids. Written as DNA, the CDR3 is TGTGCCAGCAGCCTCAAGGCAGGGACAGATACGCAGTATTTT. Its protein is CASSLKAGTDTQYF.

The rearrangement uses TRBV7-8 and TRBJ1-2; tentative D call: TRBD1 (5 bases). Germline CDR1 SGHVS, CDR2 FQNEAQ. CDR3 length equals 13 residues. The V end lost 1 base, the J end lost 14 bases, and 17 bases lay between the germline ends. CDR3 residues: CASSLGAGRTGTF. CDR3 DNA sequence: TGTGCCAGCAGCTTAGGCGCGGGGCGGACGGGGACCTTC.

The chain uses TRBV6-6 and TRBJ2-1, with TRBD2 matching over 8 bases. The CDR3 extends over 13 amino acids. The V gene's germline CDR1 is MNHNY and CDR2 SVGAGI (reference sequence). The V gene end was trimmed by 10 bases and the J gene end by 6 bases; junction bases not matched to a gene: 8. In DNA form, the CDR3 reads TGTGCCACCTCAATAGCGGGGACCAATGAGCAGTTCTTC. As protein: CATSIAGTNEQFF.

In nucleotides, the CDR3 is TGTGCCAGCAGCTTAGCCAGTAGCAGGGGATTCATCCACGAGCAGTACTTC. This sequence encodes CASSLASSRGFIHEQYF. The chain links TRBV7-8 to TRBJ2-7; D perhaps matches TRBD1 (6 bases). The germline V gene encodes CDR1 SGHVS and CDR2 FQNEAQ. This CDR3 contains 17 residues. Trimming stripped 0 bases from V and 5 bases from J, with 20 bases between.

The chain carries TRBV4-1 and TRBJ2-7; tentative D call: TRBD1 (6 bases). This CDR3 contains 15 residues. V lost 3 bases, J lost 2 bases, and 14 bases lay in between. Per germline, CDR1 MGHRA and CDR2 YSYEKL. The CDR3 reads CASSHPETGTYEQYF. CDR3 coding DNA: TGCGCCAGCAGCCACCCCGAGACAGGTACCTACGAGCAGTACTTC.

This clone was recorded only once. V and J are TRBV11-2 and TRBJ2-7; the match to TRBD1 covers 9 bases. The V segment lost 6 bases and the J segment 3 bases; nucleotides outside the gene matches: 6. From germline, CDR1 is SGHAT and CDR2 FQNNGV. There are 14 residues in the CDR3. Here the CDR3 DNA reads TGTGCCAGCAGACAGCCGGGACAGGGCTACGAGCAGTACTTC. The encoded protein is CASRQPGQGYEQYF.

The V gene is TRBV5-1, the J gene TRBJ2-7, with 12 bases lining up with TRBD2. CDR3 length equals 16 residues. Germline CDR1 reads SGHRS; CDR2 reads YFSETQ. Trimming cost V 2 bases and J 4 bases; bases outside gene matches: 7. CDR3 amino acids: CASSFASGRAGYEQYF. The CDR3 DNA reads TGCGCCAGCAGCTTCGCTAGCGGGAGGGCCGGGTACGAGCAGTACTTC.

This sequence joins TRBV5-8 and TRBJ2-4; 10 nucleotides align to TRBD1. CDR1 is SGHTS and CDR2 is YDEGEE in the germline V gene. After removal of 3 bases from V and 15 bases from J, the junction contained 0 bases not matched to a gene. CDR3 length: 10 residues. The DNA for the CDR3 is TGTGCCAGCAGCTGGGACAGGGGGTACTTC. This translates into CASSWDRGYF.

This chain uses TRBV27 with TRBJ1-5; D may be TRBD1 (6 bases). Looked up from germline, CDR1 is MNHEY and CDR2 is SMNVEV (reference sequence). The CDR3 contains 15 residues. The germline V and J ends were trimmed by 0 bases and 6 bases, with 12 bases remaining between them. DNA of the CDR3: TGTGCCAGCAGTTTATCGCGGGGGGCGGGTCAGCCCCAGCATTTT. Its translation: CASSLSRGAGQPQHF.

This chain links TRBV3-1 (or the pseudogene TRBV3-2) with TRBJ1-1, with 7 bases aligning to TRBD1. The CDR3 has 15 amino acids. V lost 4 bases and J lost 0; bases outside the gene matches: 5. Per germline, CDR1 LGHDT and CDR2 YNNKEL (reference sequence). The chain's CDR3 is CASSLPGQMNTEAFF. The CDR3 nucleotides read TGTGCCAGCAGCCTCCCGGGACAGATGAACACTGAAGCTTTCTTT.

A single count supports this clone. Other DNA sequences within the sample encode an identical CDR3. The J gene is TRBJ1-5, the V gene TRBV12-5; D uncertain. Trimming left V 0 bases short and J 1 base short, with 19 bases between. The CDR3 extends over 19 amino acids. The V gene's germline CDR1 is LGHNT and CDR2 FRNRAP. CDR3 sequence: CASGLVLGPLPGSNQPQHF. CDR3 DNA: TGTGCTAGTGGTTTGGTACTAGGCCCGCTCCCGGGGAGCAATCAGCCCCAGCATTTT.

This sequence joins TRBV12-3 or TRBV12-4 and TRBJ2-1; a possible D gene is TRBD2 (6 bases). This CDR3 region has 13 residues. The V end was cut by 6 bases, the J end by 7 bases, with 13 bases between. CDR3 loop: CASRYPGANEQFF. The DNA of the CDR3 is TGTGCCAGCAGATATCCGGGAGCGAATGAGCAGTTCTTC.

This clone was picked up one time. The genes are TRBV7-9 and TRBJ2-7, with 10 bases lining up with TRBD1. This CDR3 is built from 15 residues. Trimming removed 5 bases from V and 0 bases from J; junction bases left unmatched: 4. Germline V gene sequence: CDR1 SEHNR, CDR2 FQNEAQ (reference sequence). The CDR3 nucleotides read TGTGCCAGCAGCCCTGGACAGGGGGTCTCCTACGAGCAGTACTTC. Its protein is CASSPGQGVSYEQYF.